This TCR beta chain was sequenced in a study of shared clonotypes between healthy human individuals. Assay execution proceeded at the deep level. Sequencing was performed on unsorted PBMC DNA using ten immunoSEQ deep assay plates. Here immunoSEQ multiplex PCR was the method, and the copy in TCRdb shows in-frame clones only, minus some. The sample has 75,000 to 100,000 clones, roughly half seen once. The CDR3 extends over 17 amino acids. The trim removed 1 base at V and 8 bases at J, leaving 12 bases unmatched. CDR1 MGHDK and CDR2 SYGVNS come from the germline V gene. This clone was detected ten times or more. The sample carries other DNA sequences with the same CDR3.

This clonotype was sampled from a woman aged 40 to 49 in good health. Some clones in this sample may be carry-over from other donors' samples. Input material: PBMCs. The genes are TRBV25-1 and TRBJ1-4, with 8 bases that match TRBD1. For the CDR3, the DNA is TGTGCCAGCAGTGAATCAGTTATCGGGCACAGGGGGGAAAAACTGTTTTTT. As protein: CASSESVIGHRGEKLFF.